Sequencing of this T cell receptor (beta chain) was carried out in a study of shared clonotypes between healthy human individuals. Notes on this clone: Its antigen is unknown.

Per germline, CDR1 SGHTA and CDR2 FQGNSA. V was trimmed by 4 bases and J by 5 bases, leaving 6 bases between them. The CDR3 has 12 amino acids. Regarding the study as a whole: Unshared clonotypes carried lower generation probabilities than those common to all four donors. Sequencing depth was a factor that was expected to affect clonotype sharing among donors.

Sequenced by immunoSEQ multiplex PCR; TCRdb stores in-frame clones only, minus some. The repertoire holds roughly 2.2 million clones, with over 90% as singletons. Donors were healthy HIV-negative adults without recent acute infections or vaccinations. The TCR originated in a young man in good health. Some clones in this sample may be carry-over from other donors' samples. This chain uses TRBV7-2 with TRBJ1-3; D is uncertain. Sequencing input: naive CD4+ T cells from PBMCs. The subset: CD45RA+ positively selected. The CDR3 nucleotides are TGTGCCAGCAGCTCGATACGAAACACCATATATTTT. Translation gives CASSSIRNTIYF.